The 7 T cell receptor beta chains in this list originate from one sample, sequenced in a study of T cells after yellow fever vaccination. TCRdb itself ran the 5' RACE reads through MiXCR, one entry per CDR3 protein. The sample holds hundreds of thousands of distinct CDR3 sequences, approximately 9% seen once. Sequencing used PBMCs, obtained on the day of the first yellow fever vaccination. These receptor sequences come from a man younger than 30 who received the YFV17D yellow fever vaccine.

In this sample, this clonotype turned up a few times. The V gene is TRBV5-1, the J gene TRBJ2-1; D is uncertain. Germline assignment: CDR1 SGHRS and CDR2 YFSETQ. The length of the CDR3 is 12 residues. Trimming took 3 bases from V and 9 from J, leaving 10 bases between them. CDR3 residues: CASSWQSGEQFF. The CDR3 nucleotides are TGCGCCAGCAGCTGGCAATCAGGTGAGCAGTTCTTC.

This clonotype was seen only a few times. The chain recombines TRBV6-1 with TRBJ1-1, with 8 bases that match TRBD1. CDR3 size: 15 residues. Losses at the gene ends were 6 bases for V and 4 bases for J; bases not matched to a gene: 10. In germline, CDR1 is MNHNS, CDR2 SASEGT. The CDR3 DNA reads TGTGCCAGCAGACACCCCGGCGGGACAGGCACTGAAGCTTTCTTT. This sequence encodes CASRHPGGTGTEAFF.

V and J are TRBV4-1 and TRBJ2-1; 9 bases map to TRBD2. CDR1 is MGHRA, CDR2 YSYEKL, per germline. V shed 3 bases and J 4 bases; nucleotides not matched to a gene: 4. CDR3 length equals 15 residues. The CDR3 protein is CASSQASGAYNEQFF. The CDR3 DNA follows: TGCGCCAGCAGCCAGGCTAGCGGGGCTTACAATGAGCAGTTCTTC.

This chain joins TRBV5-1 and TRBJ1-1; D is possibly TRBD1 (6 bases). The CDR3 is 14 amino acids. CDR1 and CDR2 (germline): SGHRS, YFSETQ. V shed 9 bases and J shed 3 bases, with 18 bases lying between them. This CDR3 reads CATSVGGSHTEAFF. Written as DNA, the CDR3 is TGCGCCACCTCGGTCGGGGGCTCCCACACTGAAGCTTTCTTT.

The chain carries TRBV19 and TRBJ1-5; no clear D. The CDR3 consists of 14 residues. From germline, CDR1 is LNHDA and CDR2 SQIVND (reference sequence). V was shortened by 3 bases and J by 0 bases, with 6 bases between the two germline ends. The CDR3 spells CASSIHLSNQPQHF. For the CDR3, the DNA is TGTGCCAGTAGTATCCACCTTAGCAATCAGCCCCAGCATTTT.

This clonotype was picked up a small number of times. The chain is built from TRBV4-1 and TRBJ2-1; D unresolved. The germline V gene encodes CDR1 MGHRA and CDR2 YSYEKL. The CDR3 contains 16 residues. Trimming left V 0 bases short and J 2 bases short, with 11 bases between. The CDR3 loop reads CASSQDLGLPYNEQFF. The CDR3 nucleotides read TGCGCCAGCAGCCAAGATCTGGGTCTCCCCTACAATGAGCAGTTCTTC.

V usage is TRBV4-1 and J usage is TRBJ1-5; D remains unclear. CDR1 MGHRA and CDR2 YSYEKL come from the germline V gene. This CDR3 is 15 amino acids long. V dropped 8 bases and J dropped 4 bases, with 18 bases sitting between them. The CDR3 reads CASRKSWEFNQPQHF. In DNA, the CDR3 is TGCGCCAGCCGAAAAAGTTGGGAGTTTAATCAGCCCCAGCATTTT.